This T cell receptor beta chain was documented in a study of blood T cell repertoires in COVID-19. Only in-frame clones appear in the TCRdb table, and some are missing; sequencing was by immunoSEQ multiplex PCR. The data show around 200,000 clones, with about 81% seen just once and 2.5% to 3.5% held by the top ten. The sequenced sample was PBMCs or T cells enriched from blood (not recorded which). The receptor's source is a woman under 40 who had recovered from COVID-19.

The CDR3 coding sequence is TGTGCCAGCAGCCTCGTAGGACAGGCCTTCTCTGGGGCCAACGTCCTGACTTTC. Translation gives CASSLVGQAFSGANVLTF. The J gene is TRBJ2-6, the V gene TRBV14, with TRBD1 matching over 7 bases. The length of the CDR3 is 18 residues. The ends lost 4 bases at V and 0 bases at J; junction bases unmatched: 9. CDR1 is SGHDN and CDR2 is FVKESK in the germline V gene.